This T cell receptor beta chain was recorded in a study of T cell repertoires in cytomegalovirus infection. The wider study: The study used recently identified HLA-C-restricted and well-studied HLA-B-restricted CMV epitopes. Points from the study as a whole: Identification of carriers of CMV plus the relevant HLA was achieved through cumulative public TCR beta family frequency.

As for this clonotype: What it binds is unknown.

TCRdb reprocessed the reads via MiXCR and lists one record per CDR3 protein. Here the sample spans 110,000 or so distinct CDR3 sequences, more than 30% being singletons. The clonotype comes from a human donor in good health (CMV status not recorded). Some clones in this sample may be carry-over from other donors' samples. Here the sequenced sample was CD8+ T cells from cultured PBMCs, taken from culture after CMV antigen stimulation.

This chain's CDR3 is CASEEGETQYF. The CDR3, as DNA: TGTGCCAGCGAGGAGGGAGAGACCCAGTACTTC. V gene TRBV7-6 combines with J gene TRBJ2-5, with D possibly being TRBD2 (6 bases). This CDR3 has 11 amino acids. Per the germline V gene, CDR1 is SGHVS and CDR2 is FNYEAQ. Trimming left V 8 bases short and J 4 bases short, with 8 bases between.